Presented here are 20 T cell receptor beta chains from one specimen sequenced in a study of shared clonotypes between healthy human individuals. Sequencing used immunoSEQ multiplex PCR; TCRdb keeps in-frame clones, though not all of them. The data hold millions of clones, with about 94% observed a single time. Naive CD8 isolation took CD45RO-negative cells positively selected for CCR7 and excluded terminally differentiated effector memory CD45RA+ cells. The sample taken for sequencing was naive CD8+ T cells sorted from blood. The receptors come from a man between 18 and 29 years old in good health.

The V call is TRBV7-2, the J call TRBJ2-3; 7 bases are shared with TRBD2. The V segment lost 1 base and the J segment 2 bases; nucleotides outside the gene matches: 3. The germline V gene encodes CDR1 SGHTA and CDR2 FQGNSA. CDR3 length: 15 amino acids. CDR3 DNA sequence: TGTGCCAGCAGCTTAGTGAGCGGGAACACAGATACGCAGTATTTT. As protein: CASSLVSGNTDTQYF.

The chain joins TRBV19 to TRBJ1-2, with unresolved D. The CDR3 runs to 15 residues. The V gene lost 5 bases and the J gene lost 0 bases, with 13 bases spanning the gap. Germline CDR1 LNHDA, CDR2 SQIVND (reference sequence). In nucleotides, the CDR3 is TGTGCCAGTAGTCGGGGTATAGGATCTAACTATGGCTACACCTTC. It is translated as CASSRGIGSNYGYTF.

The V gene is TRBV28, the J gene TRBJ1-5, with TRBD1 identical over 9 bases. The germline V gene has CDR1 MDHEN and CDR2 SYDVKM. The V segment lost 3 bases and the J segment 1 base; nucleotides outside the gene matches: 10. This CDR3 has 18 amino acids. The CDR3 region is CASSFAGTGWGSNQPQHF. In DNA, the CDR3 is TGTGCCAGCAGTTTCGCCGGGACAGGGTGGGGGAGCAATCAGCCCCAGCATTTT.

The CDR3 loop is CATSRVRGNTGELFF. The CDR3 coding sequence is TGTGCCACCAGCAGAGTTAGAGGGAACACCGGGGAGCTGTTTTTT. This chain links TRBV15 with TRBJ2-2; no firm D call. CDR1 is LNHNV and CDR2 is YYDKDF in the germline V gene (reference sequence). Trimming removed 1 base from V and 1 base from J, with 7 bases in between. The CDR3 length is 15 residues.

V gene TRBV4-1 combines with J gene TRBJ1-6; maybe TRBD1 (5 bases). Germline V gene sequence: CDR1 MGHRA, CDR2 YSYEKL. Trimming shortened V by 4 bases and J by 6 bases, and 19 bases separated the two germline ends. The CDR3 has 17 residues. The CDR3 DNA reads TGCGCCAGCAGCCTCCTCCCCCTGTTGGGGGGTAATTCACCCCTCCACTTT. Translated: CASSLLPLLGGNSPLHF.

This clone was detected once. Other nucleotide sequences in the sample specify the same CDR3. The V gene is TRBV6-1, the J gene TRBJ2-7; D call uncertain. Germline V gene sequence: CDR1 MNHNS, CDR2 SASEGT. The CDR3 consists of 12 residues. Trimming took off 6 bases at V and 2 bases at J, with 8 bases between the two ends. The CDR3 bases are TGTGCCAGCAGGGGCGTCACCTACGAGCAGTACTTC. It specifies CASRGVTYEQYF.

This clone showed up just a few times. This same CDR3 is encoded by further DNA sequences in the sample. This sequence joins TRBV19 and TRBJ1-1; D gene ambiguous. V lost 3 bases to trimming and J lost 1 base, with 3 bases between them. The CDR3 sequence is 12 residues long. Germline V gene sequence: CDR1 LNHDA, CDR2 SQIVND (reference sequence). This CDR3 reads CASSMGNTEAFF. CDR3 nucleotides: TGTGCCAGTAGTATGGGGAACACTGAAGCTTTCTTT. Using reference TRBV19 and TRBJ1-1 for the parts outside the CDR3, the full variable domain is DGGITQSPKYLFRKEGQNVTLSCEQNLNHDAMYWYRQDPGQGLRLIYYSQIVNDFQKGDIAEGYSVSREKKESFPLTVTSAQKNPTAFYLCASSMGNTEAFFGQGTRLTVV.

V usage is TRBV7-9 and J usage is TRBJ2-1; TRBD2 might be the D (5 bases). The CDR3 has 14 residues. Germline-derived CDR1 and CDR2 are SEHNR and FQNEAQ (reference sequence). With 3 bases removed from V and 1 base from J, the gap between germline ends came to 7 bases. CDR3 amino acids: CASSFSDSYNEQFF. Here the CDR3 DNA reads TGTGCCAGCAGCTTTAGCGATTCCTACAATGAGCAGTTCTTC.

This sequence joins TRBV27 and TRBJ2-1; 7 bases align to TRBD2. The CDR3 loop spans 16 amino acids. Losses at the gene ends were 0 bases for V and 4 bases for J; bases not matched to a gene: 6. CDR1 MNHEY and CDR2 SMNVEV come from the germline V gene (reference sequence). The CDR3 loop is CASSLSGGLKYNEQFF. In DNA, the CDR3 is TGTGCCAGCAGTTTATCTGGGGGACTAAAGTACAATGAGCAGTTCTTC.

This rearrangement joins TRBV20-1 to TRBJ2-7; D remains ambiguous. V lost 6 bases to trimming and J lost 2 bases, with 8 bases between them. CDR1 is DFQATT and CDR2 is SNEGSKA in the germline V gene (reference sequence). This CDR3 is 11 amino acids long. This CDR3 is CSAPFTYEQYF. CDR3 nucleotide sequence: TGCAGTGCCCCCTTCACCTACGAGCAGTACTTC.

This clone was picked up one time. This chain joins TRBV9 and TRBJ2-1, with 8 nucleotides matching TRBD2. This CDR3 contains 17 residues. Germline CDR1 SGDLS, CDR2 YYNGEE. The J segment lost 0 bases and the V segment lost 3 bases, leaving 8 bases of the junction unmatched. The CDR3 region has the DNA TGTGCCAGCAGCGGTACTAGCGGCGATAGCTCCTACAATGAGCAGTTCTTC. It is translated as CASSGTSGDSSYNEQFF.

V gene TRBV7-8 combines with J gene TRBJ2-5, with 8 bases identical to TRBD1. The CDR3 length is 14 residues. V lost 8 bases and J lost 5; bases outside the gene matches: 10. Germline V gives CDR1 SGHVS, CDR2 FQNEAQ. CDR3 loop: CASVRQGIRETQYF. CDR3 DNA: TGTGCCAGCGTACGACAGGGGATACGGGAGACCCAGTACTTC.

The sample holds one count of this clone. The chain combines TRBV27 with TRBJ1-2, with D perhaps matching TRBD1 (5 bases). The V end was cut by 6 bases, the J end by 0 bases, with 26 bases between. The germline V gene encodes CDR1 MNHEY and CDR2 SMNVEV (reference sequence). The CDR3 extends over 19 amino acids. This chain's CDR3 is CASSHWPPGSGTSNYGYTF. Written as DNA, the CDR3 is TGTGCCAGCAGCCATTGGCCCCCAGGGTCGGGAACCTCTAACTATGGCTACACCTTC.

This clone was counted only a few times. The CDR3, as DNA: TGTGCCACACTACAGGGGGGAGGAACTGAAGCTTTCTTT. Protein: CATLQGGGTEAFF. The V and J genes are TRBV18 and TRBJ1-1; TRBD1 matches at 8 bases. Germline values: CDR1 KGHSH, CDR2 LQKENI. The V gene end was trimmed by 10 bases and the J gene end by 5 bases; junction bases not matched to a gene: 9. This CDR3 has 13 amino acids.

This clone occurred once. The V call is TRBV13, the J call TRBJ1-3; D is unresolved. The CDR3 totals 11 residues. V shed 2 bases and J shed 11 bases, with 7 bases lying between them. Germline CDR1 and CDR2: PRHDT and FYEKMQ (reference sequence). In DNA, the CDR3 is TGTGCCAGCAGCTTATCTGAGTCCATATATTTT. Its translation: CASSLSESIYF.

The chain combines TRBV6-5 with TRBJ2-1; a weak D match, TRBD2 (7 bases). Trimming left V 4 bases short and J 4 bases short, with 17 bases between. The germline V gene has CDR1 MNHEY and CDR2 SVGAGI. This CDR3 comprises 16 residues. The CDR3 reads CASSSGRSGTYNEQFF. CDR3 bases: TGTGCCAGCAGTTCGGGTCGAAGCGGGACATACAATGAGCAGTTCTTC.

This sequence joins TRBV5-1 and TRBJ2-4, with 7 positions matching TRBD1. The J segment lost 0 bases and the V segment lost 4 bases, leaving 4 bases of the junction unmatched. This CDR3 region has 15 residues. CDR1 is SGHRS, CDR2 YFSETQ, per germline. The CDR3 here is CASSRDSVAKNIQYF. The CDR3 DNA is TGCGCCAGCAGCAGGGACAGCGTAGCCAAAAACATTCAGTACTTC. Full variable domain (missing parts from reference TRBV5-1 and TRBJ2-4): KAGVTQTPRYLIKTRGQQVTLSCSPISGHRSVSWYQQTPGQGLQFLFEYFSETQRNKGNFPGRFSGRQFSNSRSEMNVSTLELGDSALYLCASSRDSVAKNIQYFGAGTRLSVL.

The CDR3 bases are TGTGCCAGCAGTCCGTCAGGGGGCTACAGGTACTTC. It encodes CASSPSGGYRYF. This sequence joins TRBV6-5 and TRBJ2-7; 8 bases agree with TRBD1. This CDR3 spans 12 amino acids. The germline V gene has CDR1 MNHEY and CDR2 SVGAGI. The trim removed 5 bases at V and 12 bases at J, leaving 9 bases unmatched.

The chain has TRBV11-2 and TRBJ2-1; maybe TRBD1 (6 bases). The germline gives CDR1 SGHAT, CDR2 FQNNGV. V gave up 10 bases and J gave up 0 bases, with 10 bases separating them. This CDR3 comprises 13 residues. This CDR3 reads CATSRGSYNEQFF. The CDR3 DNA reads as TGTGCCACCTCCAGGGGCTCCTACAATGAGCAGTTCTTC.

The chain couples TRBV9 to TRBJ1-1, with a tentative D call TRBD1 (5 bases). The CDR3 runs to 15 residues. The germline V and J ends were trimmed by 0 bases and 7 bases, with 16 bases remaining between them. Germline CDR1 and CDR2: SGDLS and YYNGEE. CDR3 sequence reads: CASSVASGWGNEAFF. The CDR3 DNA reads as TGTGCCAGCAGCGTAGCGTCAGGGTGGGGGAATGAAGCTTTCTTT.